This is a list of T cell receptor beta chains from one sample in a study of beta chain features in type 1 diabetes. Only in-frame clones appear in the TCRdb table, and some are missing; sequencing was by immunoSEQ multiplex PCR. The sample yields around 710,000 clones, over 10% seen once. Sequencing was done on a sample of naive CD4+ T cells from blood. These receptors all stem from a man aged 25 to 45 with type 1 diabetes. Each CDR3 is given with its conserved first and last residue. The order of the fields is D gene, V gene, J gene, CDR3 protein. The D gene is left open where the match is weak.

.	TRBV9	TRBJ2-7	CASSVAPGRGEQYF
TRBD1	TRBV7-2	TRBJ1-5	CASSWTGTGKQPQHF
.	TRBV7-9	TRBJ2-3	CASSSTREVADTQYF
.	TRBV19	TRBJ1-5	CASSIIGREAHQPQHF
.	TRBV6-5	TRBJ1-1	CASRPYGTNTEAFF
.	TRBV9	TRBJ2-1	CASSARDPAYNEQFF
TRBD2	TRBV27	TRBJ2-1	CASSLGASGAYEQFF
.	TRBV7-9	TRBJ1-1	CASSLGGRTEAFF
.	TRBV19	TRBJ2-2	CASTNTPEANTGELFF
.	TRBV15	TRBJ2-3	CATSRGKPDTQYF
.	TRBV7-9	TRBJ1-2	CASSLSPTPGGYTF
.	TRBV30	TRBJ2-5	CAWSVGGAGETQYF
.	TRBV7-9	TRBJ2-2	CASSFQANTGELFF
.	TRBV2	TRBJ1-2	CASRTSVGYTF
TRBD1	TRBV2	TRBJ2-2	CASRDRAETGELFF
.	TRBV29-1	TRBJ2-2	CSVRKNTGELFF
.	TRBV11-2	TRBJ2-6	CASSLDRGAGANVLTF
TRBD2	TRBV11-2	TRBJ2-5	CASSLSGGHQETQYF
.	TRBV5-1	TRBJ2-5	CASSLGQTQETQYF